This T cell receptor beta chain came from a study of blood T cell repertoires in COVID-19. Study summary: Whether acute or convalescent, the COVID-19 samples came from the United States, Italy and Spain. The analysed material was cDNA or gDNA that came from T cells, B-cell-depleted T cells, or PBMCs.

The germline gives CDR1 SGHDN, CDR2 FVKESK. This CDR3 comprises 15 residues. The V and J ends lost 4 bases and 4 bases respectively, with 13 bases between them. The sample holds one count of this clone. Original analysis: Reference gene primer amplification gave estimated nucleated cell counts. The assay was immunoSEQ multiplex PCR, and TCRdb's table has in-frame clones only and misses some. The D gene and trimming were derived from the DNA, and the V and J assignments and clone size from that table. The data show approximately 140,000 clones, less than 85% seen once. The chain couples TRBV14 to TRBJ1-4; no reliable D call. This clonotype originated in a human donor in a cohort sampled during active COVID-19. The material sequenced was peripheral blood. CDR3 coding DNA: TGTGCCAGCAGCCCTCGCCGAGACTTTAATGAAAAACTGTTTTTT. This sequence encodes CASSPRRDFNEKLFF.